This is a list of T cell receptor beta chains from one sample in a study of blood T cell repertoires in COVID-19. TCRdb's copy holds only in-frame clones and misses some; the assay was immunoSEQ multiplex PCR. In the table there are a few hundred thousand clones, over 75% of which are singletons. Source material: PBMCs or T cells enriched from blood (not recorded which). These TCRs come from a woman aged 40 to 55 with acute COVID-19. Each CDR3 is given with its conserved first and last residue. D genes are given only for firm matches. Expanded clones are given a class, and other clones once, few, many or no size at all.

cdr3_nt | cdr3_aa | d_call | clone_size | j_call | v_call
TGTGCCAGCAGCCAAAGCCGGGGGTTGGCAGATACGCAGTATTTT | CASSQSRGLADTQYF | NA | NA | TRBJ2-3 | TRBV7-3
TGTGCCAGTAGTCCAACCCGACAGGGGGCTGACAATCAGCCCCAGCATTTT | CASSPTRQGADNQPQHF | TRBD1 | NA | TRBJ1-5 | TRBV19
TGTGCCAGCAGCGGACAGGCCGGGGCTGAAGCTTTCTTT | CASSGQAGAEAFF | TRBD1 | NA | TRBJ1-1 | TRBV2
TGTGCCAGTAGGCCGGTTGTCAGGGACTATGGCTACACCTTC | CASRPVVRDYGYTF | NA | NA | TRBJ1-2 | TRBV19
TGCGCCAGCAGCCAAGACAGAAACTCCTACGAGCAGTACTTC | CASSQDRNSYEQYF | NA | few | TRBJ2-7 | TRBV4-1
TGTGCCAGCGGGGACAGGAACTATGGCTACACCTTC | CASGDRNYGYTF | TRBD1 | NA | TRBJ1-2 | TRBV28
TGCGCCAGCAGTCCAGGGAATTTAGGACAGCCCCAGCATTTT | CASSPGNLGQPQHF | NA | NA | TRBJ1-5 | TRBV5-1
TGCAGCGTCCCTGCAGGGACAAACTATGGCTACACCTTC | CSVPAGTNYGYTF | NA | NA | TRBJ1-2 | TRBV29-1
TGTGCCAGCAACCCGACAGTGCCCCGATCGAACACTGAAGCTTTCTTT | CASNPTVPRSNTEAFF | NA | NA | TRBJ1-1 | TRBV11-1
TGTGCCAGCAGCTTAGGGCCCAGAGGCGGCCAGTACTTC | CASSLGPRGGQYF | NA | NA | TRBJ2-5 | TRBV11-3
TGTGCCAGCAGTTCCGCACAGGGTGGGAGTCATGGCTACACCTTC | CASSSAQGGSHGYTF | NA | NA | TRBJ1-2 | TRBV6-2/TRBV6-3
TGTGCCAGTAATTCGAACAGGGGCTACACCGGGGAGCTGTTTTTT | CASNSNRGYTGELFF | TRBD1 | NA | TRBJ2-2 | TRBV19
TGTGCCAGCAGCCTGGGACAATATAATTCACCCCTCCACTTT | CASSLGQYNSPLHF | NA | NA | TRBJ1-6 | TRBV3-1/TRBV3-2
TGTGCCAGCAGCTTTTATAGGCAGGCAAACTATGGCTACACCTTC | CASSFYRQANYGYTF | NA | NA | TRBJ1-2 | TRBV7-2
TGCGCCAGCAGCTTGGCAGGGGCAGGGGGCGAGCAGTACTTC | CASSLAGAGGEQYF | TRBD1 | once | TRBJ2-7 | TRBV5-1
TGTGCCAGCAGTACACTGACGGCGGGCACAGATACGCAGTATTTT | CASSTLTAGTDTQYF | NA | NA | TRBJ2-3 | TRBV28
TGTGCCAGCAGGTACACAGGGCCCTACACTGAAGCTTTCTTT | CASRYTGPYTEAFF | NA | NA | TRBJ1-1 | TRBV28
TGTGCCAGCAGTGTAATCCTAACCGGGACAGTTCCCTACGAGCAGTACTTC | CASSVILTGTVPYEQYF | TRBD1 | NA | TRBJ2-7 | TRBV28
TGTGCCTGGAGTGCCTCGAACACCATATATTTT | CAWSASNTIYF | NA | NA | TRBJ1-3 | TRBV30
TGTGCCAGCAGCATAGGACAGGGACGAAACACCATATATTTT | CASSIGQGRNTIYF | TRBD1 | few | TRBJ1-3 | TRBV5-4
TGTGCCAGCACCGGACATCGGAACACTGAAGCTTTCTTT | CASTGHRNTEAFF | NA | NA | TRBJ1-1 | TRBV12-3/TRBV12-4
TGTGCCAGCAGCGGCGACAGTCACGAGCAGTACTTC | CASSGDSHEQYF | NA | NA | TRBJ2-7 | TRBV2
TGTGCCAGCAGTGAACTTAGCGGGTCCCACAATGAGCAGTTCTTC | CASSELSGSHNEQFF | TRBD2 | NA | TRBJ2-1 | TRBV2
TGTGCCAGCAGCTCCAGCCGACAGAACAATCAGCCCCAGCATTTT | CASSSSRQNNQPQHF | NA | once | TRBJ1-5 | TRBV6-5
TGTGCCAGCAGCTTGCTCCCGGGGAACGAGCAGTACTTC | CASSLLPGNEQYF | NA | NA | TRBJ2-7 | TRBV19
TGTGCCAGCACCACAGGGGATGGCACAGATACGCAGTATTTT | CASTTGDGTDTQYF | TRBD1 | NA | TRBJ2-3 | TRBV6-9
TGTGCCAGCAGTTCACTCACTAGCGGGAGGGCCTACGAGCAGTACTTC | CASSSLTSGRAYEQYF | TRBD2 | NA | TRBJ2-7 | TRBV6-5
TGTGCCAGCAGTTTACGGGGGGCAGCACACGGGGAGCTGTTTTTT | CASSLRGAAHGELFF | NA | NA | TRBJ2-2 | TRBV27
TGCGCCAGCAGCCCGGGACAGGGAGATTCACCCCTCCACTTT | CASSPGQGDSPLHF | TRBD1 | NA | TRBJ1-6 | TRBV5-1
TGTGCCATCAGAGCCGGGACTAGCGGCACAGATACGCAGTATTTT | CAIRAGTSGTDTQYF | TRBD2 | NA | TRBJ2-3 | TRBV10-3
TGCGCCAGCAGCTGGACAGGGGGCGCATCTGGAAACACCATATATTTT | CASSWTGGASGNTIYF | TRBD1 | NA | TRBJ1-3 | TRBV5-1
TGTGCCAGCAGCTTTGGACAGGGTCGGACCTACGAGCAGTACTTC | CASSFGQGRTYEQYF | TRBD1 | NA | TRBJ2-7 | TRBV7-2
TGTGCCAGCAGCGGACTAGAAAAGACCCAGTACTTC | CASSGLEKTQYF | NA | NA | TRBJ2-5 | TRBV9
TGTGCCAGCAGTGAAAGAGCGGGATCCTACAATGAGCAGTTCTTC | CASSERAGSYNEQFF | TRBD2 | NA | TRBJ2-1 | TRBV6-4
TGTGCCAGCAGTGATGGCTTCTCCTACGAGCAGTACTTC | CASSDGFSYEQYF | NA | NA | TRBJ2-7 | TRBV2
TGTGCCAGCAGTTTCTGGGGCGCTGAAGCTTTCTTT | CASSFWGAEAFF | NA | NA | TRBJ1-1 | TRBV7-2
TGTGCCAGCAGCCTAGACAGGTTTATGAACACTGAAGCTTTCTTT | CASSLDRFMNTEAFF | NA | NA | TRBJ1-1 | TRBV14
TGCAGCGTTGAAGTGCTGACTAGAAGTCAGACCCAGTACTTC | CSVEVLTRSQTQYF | NA | NA | TRBJ2-5 | TRBV29-1
TGTGCCAGCAGCGCACGGTCCCTGGAGTGCACCTTC | CASSARSLECTF | NA | NA | TRBJ1-2 | TRBV3-1/TRBV3-2
TGCGCCAGCAGTGAGTCGACTGGACTCCTCGGCTACGAGCAGTACTTC | CASSESTGLLGYEQYF | NA | NA | TRBJ2-7 | TRBV10-1
TGTGCCAGCAGTTTACAGGGGCCTTATAATTCACCCCTCCACTTT | CASSLQGPYNSPLHF | NA | NA | TRBJ1-6 | TRBV28
TGTGCCAGCAGCATGTTAACTAGCACAGATACGCAGTATTTT | CASSMLTSTDTQYF | NA | NA | TRBJ2-3 | TRBV9
TGCGCCAGCAGTCCCCTGGGCCGAGCCTACGAGCAGTACTTC | CASSPLGRAYEQYF | NA | NA | TRBJ2-7 | TRBV10-1
TGCGCCAGCAGCTTGGATCAGGCCACAGATACGCAGTATTTT | CASSLDQATDTQYF | NA | NA | TRBJ2-3 | TRBV5-1
TGTGCCAGCAGTTACTCCTGGGCGAACACTGAAGCTTTCTTT | CASSYSWANTEAFF | NA | NA | TRBJ1-1 | TRBV6-5
TGTGCCAGCAGCCCCGGGACTTTAGGGACCCAGTACTTC | CASSPGTLGTQYF | NA | NA | TRBJ2-5 | TRBV5-5
TGTGCCAGCAGTTACTCGAGGGGACAGGGTTTTAATGAGCAGTTCTTC | CASSYSRGQGFNEQFF | TRBD1 | NA | TRBJ2-1 | TRBV6-5